This T cell receptor (beta chain) emerged from a study of blood T cell repertoires in COVID-19. Study summary: Collection of acute and convalescent COVID-19 samples took place in the United States, Italy and Spain. The cDNA or gDNA used as material had been derived from T cells, B-cell-depleted T cells, or PBMCs.

Authors' analysis steps: Counts of nucleated cells, estimated from reference gene primer amplification, were obtained. The assay was immunoSEQ multiplex PCR, and TCRdb's table has in-frame clones only and misses some. The DNA was the basis for D and trimming; V, J and clone size are from that table. The repertoire consists of 300,000 or so clones, with approximately 86% occurring once and the leading ten covering around 4%. The specimen was peripheral blood. The receptor was isolated from a woman between 45 and 65 years old with active or convalescent COVID-19.

CDR3 protein: CASSLLSGRDEQYF. The CDR3 coding sequence is TGTGCCAGCAGCTTACTGAGCGGGAGGGACGAGCAGTACTTC. The rearrangement uses TRBV7-2 and TRBJ2-7; 10 bases agree with TRBD2. This CDR3 is 14 amino acids long. Germline loops: CDR1 SGHTA, CDR2 FQGNSA. V was clipped by 2 bases and J by 5 bases; unmatched bases: 3.